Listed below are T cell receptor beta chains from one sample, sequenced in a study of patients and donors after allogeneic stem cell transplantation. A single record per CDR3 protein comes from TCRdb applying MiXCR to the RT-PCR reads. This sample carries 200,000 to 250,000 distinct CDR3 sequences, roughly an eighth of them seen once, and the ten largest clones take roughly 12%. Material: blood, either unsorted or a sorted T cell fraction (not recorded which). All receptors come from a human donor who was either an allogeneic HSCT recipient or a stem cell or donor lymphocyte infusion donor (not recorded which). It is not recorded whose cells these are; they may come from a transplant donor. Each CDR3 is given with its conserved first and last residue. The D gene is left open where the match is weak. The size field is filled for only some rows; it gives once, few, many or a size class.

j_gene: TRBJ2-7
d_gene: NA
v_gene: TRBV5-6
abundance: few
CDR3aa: CASSLTGNYEQYF
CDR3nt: TGTGCCAGCAGCTTGACTGGTAACTACGAGCAGTACTTC

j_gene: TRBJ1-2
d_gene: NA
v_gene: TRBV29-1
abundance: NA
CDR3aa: CSVEAQGRNYGYTF
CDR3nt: TGCAGCGTTGAAGCACAGGGAAGAAACTATGGCTACACCTTC

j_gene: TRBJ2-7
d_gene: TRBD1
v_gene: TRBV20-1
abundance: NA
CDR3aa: CSALPDRHSYEQYF
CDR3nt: TGCAGTGCCCTTCCGGACAGGCACTCCTACGAGCAGTACTTC

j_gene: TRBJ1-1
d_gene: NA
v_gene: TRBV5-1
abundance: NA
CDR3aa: CASSWEGNTEAFF
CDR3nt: TGCGCCAGCAGTTGGGAGGGTAACACTGAAGCTTTCTTT

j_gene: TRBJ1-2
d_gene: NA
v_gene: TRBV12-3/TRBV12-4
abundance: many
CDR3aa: CASSYRDTSYGYTF
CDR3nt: TGTGCCAGCAGTTACAGGGACACTTCCTATGGCTACACCTTC

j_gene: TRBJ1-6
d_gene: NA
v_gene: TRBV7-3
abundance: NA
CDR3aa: CASSLDSSYNSPLHF
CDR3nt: TGTGCCAGCAGCTTAGACAGCTCCTATAATTCACCCCTCCACTTT

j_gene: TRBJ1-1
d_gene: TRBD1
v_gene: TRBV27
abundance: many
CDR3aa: CASSLPGQGNTEAFF
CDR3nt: TGTGCCAGCAGTTTACCGGGACAGGGAAACACTGAAGCTTTCTTT

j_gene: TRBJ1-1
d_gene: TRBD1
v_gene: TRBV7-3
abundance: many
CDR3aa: CASSERQGSVAFF
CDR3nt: TGTGCCAGCAGCGAACGACAGGGGAGCGTAGCTTTCTTT

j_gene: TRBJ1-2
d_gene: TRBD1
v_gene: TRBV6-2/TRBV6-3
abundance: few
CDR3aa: CASSTGTGFAYGYTF
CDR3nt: TGTGCCAGCAGCACCGGGACAGGGTTCGCCTATGGCTACACCTTC

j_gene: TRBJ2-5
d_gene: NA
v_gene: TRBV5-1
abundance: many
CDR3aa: CASSPTGGQETQYF
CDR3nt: TGCGCCAGCAGCCCCACAGGTGGTCAAGAGACCCAGTACTTC

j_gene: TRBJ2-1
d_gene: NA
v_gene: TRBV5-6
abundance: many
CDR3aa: CASGRPAGEQFF
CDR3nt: TGTGCCAGCGGACGACCCGCTGGGGAGCAGTTCTTC

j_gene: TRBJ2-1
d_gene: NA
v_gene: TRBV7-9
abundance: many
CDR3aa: CASSPKFGLGNEQFF
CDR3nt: TGTGCCAGCAGCCCCAAGTTTGGCCTAGGGAATGAGCAGTTCTTC

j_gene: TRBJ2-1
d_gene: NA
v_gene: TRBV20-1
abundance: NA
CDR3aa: CSARDGSLGAVGFF
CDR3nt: TGCAGTGCTAGAGATGGATCCCTTGGGGCCGTCGGGTTCTTC

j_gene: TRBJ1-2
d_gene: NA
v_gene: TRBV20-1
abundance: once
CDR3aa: CSAEGGWEGGYTF
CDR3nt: TGCAGTGCCGAGGGGGGATGGGAAGGTGGCTACACCTTC

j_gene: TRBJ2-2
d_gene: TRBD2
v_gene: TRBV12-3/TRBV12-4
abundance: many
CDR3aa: CASSFAGLAGPRGELFF
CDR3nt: TGTGCCAGCTCCTTCGCGGGACTAGCGGGTCCCCGCGGGGAGCTGTTTTTT

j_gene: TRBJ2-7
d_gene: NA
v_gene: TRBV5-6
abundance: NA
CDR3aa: CASSLRTRSYEQYF
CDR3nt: TGTGCCAGCAGCTTACGGACACGTTCCTACGAGCAGTACTTC

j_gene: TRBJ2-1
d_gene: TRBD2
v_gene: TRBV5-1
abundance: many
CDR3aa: CASSLYTSGDNEQFF
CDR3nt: TGCGCCAGCAGCTTGTATACTAGCGGGGATAATGAGCAGTTCTTC

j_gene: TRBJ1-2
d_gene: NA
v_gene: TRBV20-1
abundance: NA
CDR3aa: CSARGEGTNYGYTF
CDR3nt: TGCAGTGCTAGAGGCGAAGGGACTAACTATGGCTACACCTTC

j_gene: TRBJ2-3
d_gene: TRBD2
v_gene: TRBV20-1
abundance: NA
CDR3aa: CSALLAGGQDTQYF
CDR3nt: TGCAGTGCTCTACTAGCGGGGGGGCAAGATACGCAGTATTTT

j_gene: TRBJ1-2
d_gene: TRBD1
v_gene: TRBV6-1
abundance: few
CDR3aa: CASSRGQGLGYGYTF
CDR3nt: TGTGCCAGCAGCCGAGGACAGGGACTAGGCTATGGCTACACCTTC

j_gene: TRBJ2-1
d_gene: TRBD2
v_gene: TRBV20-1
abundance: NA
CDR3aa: CSAIPFVAGHTYNEQFF
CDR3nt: TGCAGTGCTATTCCTTTCGTAGCGGGCCATACTTACAATGAGCAGTTCTTC

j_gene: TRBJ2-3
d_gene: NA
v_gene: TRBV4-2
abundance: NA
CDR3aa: CASSLSTGSTDTQYF
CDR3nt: TGTGCCAGCAGCCTCTCGACGGGAAGCACAGATACGCAGTATTTT

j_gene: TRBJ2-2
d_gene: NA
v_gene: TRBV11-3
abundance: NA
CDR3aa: CASSEFSNGELFF
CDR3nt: TGTGCCAGCAGCGAGTTTAGCAACGGGGAGCTGTTTTTT

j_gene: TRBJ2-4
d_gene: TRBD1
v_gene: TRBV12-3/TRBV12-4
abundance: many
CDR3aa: CASSSGTVTKNIQYF
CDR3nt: TGTGCCAGCAGTTCCGGGACAGTGACCAAAAACATTCAGTACTTC

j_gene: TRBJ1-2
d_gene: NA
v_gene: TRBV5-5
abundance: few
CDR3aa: CASSLQGLVGYTF
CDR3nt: TGTGCCAGCAGCTTACAGGGTTTGGTTGGCTACACCTTC

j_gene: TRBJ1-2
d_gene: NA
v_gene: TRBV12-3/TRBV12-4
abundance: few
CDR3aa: CASSYGRTGGGYTF
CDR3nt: TGTGCCAGCAGCTATGGAAGGACGGGGGGAGGCTACACCTTC

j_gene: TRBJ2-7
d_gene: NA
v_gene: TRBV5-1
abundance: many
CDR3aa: CASSITGSPYEQYF
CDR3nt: TGCGCCAGCAGCATAACCGGGAGCCCCTACGAGCAGTACTTC

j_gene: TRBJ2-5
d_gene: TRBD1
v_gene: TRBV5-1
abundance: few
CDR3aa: CASSFQGAKETQYF
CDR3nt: TGCGCCAGCAGCTTTCAGGGGGCAAAGGAGACCCAGTACTTC

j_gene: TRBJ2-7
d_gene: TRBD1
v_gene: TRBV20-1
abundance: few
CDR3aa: CSARGTGGPFGEQYF
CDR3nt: TGCAGTGCTAGAGGGACAGGGGGTCCCTTTGGCGAGCAGTACTTC

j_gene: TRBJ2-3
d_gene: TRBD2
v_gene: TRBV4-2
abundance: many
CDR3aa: CASSQELAGYSTDTQYF
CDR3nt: TGTGCCAGCAGCCAAGAACTAGCGGGGTATAGCACAGATACGCAGTATTTT

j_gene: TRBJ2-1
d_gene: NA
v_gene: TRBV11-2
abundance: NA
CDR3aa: CASSLVRDVYNEQFF
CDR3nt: TGTGCCAGCAGCTTAGTAAGGGACGTCTACAATGAGCAGTTCTTC

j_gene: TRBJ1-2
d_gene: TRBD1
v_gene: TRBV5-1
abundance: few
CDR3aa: CASSPTGGGNYGYTF
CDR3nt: TGCGCCAGCAGCCCTACAGGGGGCGGCAACTATGGCTACACCTTC

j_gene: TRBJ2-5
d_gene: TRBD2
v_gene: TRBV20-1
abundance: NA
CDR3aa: CSAGAAGGPRRETQYF
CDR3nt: TGCAGTGCCGGGGCAGCGGGGGGGCCTCGGAGGGAGACCCAGTACTTC

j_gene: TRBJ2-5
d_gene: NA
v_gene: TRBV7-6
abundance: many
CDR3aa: CASSDFIGETQYF
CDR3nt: TGTGCCAGCAGCGACTTCATCGGGGAGACCCAGTACTTC

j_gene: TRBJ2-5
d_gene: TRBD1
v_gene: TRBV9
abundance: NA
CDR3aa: CASSVTGGMGRETQYF
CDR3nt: TGTGCCAGCAGCGTGACAGGGGGGATGGGAAGGGAGACCCAGTACTTC

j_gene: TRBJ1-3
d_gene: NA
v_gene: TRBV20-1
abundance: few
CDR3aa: CSARIRARSGNTIYF
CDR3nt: TGCAGTGCTAGAATCAGGGCGAGATCTGGAAACACCATATATTTT